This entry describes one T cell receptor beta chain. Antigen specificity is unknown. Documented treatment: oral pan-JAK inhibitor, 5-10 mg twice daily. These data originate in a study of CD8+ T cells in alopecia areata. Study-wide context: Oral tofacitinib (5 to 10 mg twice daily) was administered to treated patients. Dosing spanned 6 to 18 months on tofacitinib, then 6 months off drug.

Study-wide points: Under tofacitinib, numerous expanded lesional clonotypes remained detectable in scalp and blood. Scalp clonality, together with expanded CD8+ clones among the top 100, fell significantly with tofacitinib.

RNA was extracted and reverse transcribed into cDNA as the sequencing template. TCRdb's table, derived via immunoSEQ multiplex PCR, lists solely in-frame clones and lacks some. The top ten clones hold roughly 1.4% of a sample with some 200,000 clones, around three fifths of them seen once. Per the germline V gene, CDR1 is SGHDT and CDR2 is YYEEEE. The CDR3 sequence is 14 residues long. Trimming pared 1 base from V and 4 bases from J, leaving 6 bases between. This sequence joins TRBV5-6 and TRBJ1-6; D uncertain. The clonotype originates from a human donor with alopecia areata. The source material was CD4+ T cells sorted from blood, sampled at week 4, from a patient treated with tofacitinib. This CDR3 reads CASSLYGYNSPLHF. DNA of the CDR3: TGTGCCAGCAGCTTGTACGGGTATAATTCACCCCTCCACTTT.